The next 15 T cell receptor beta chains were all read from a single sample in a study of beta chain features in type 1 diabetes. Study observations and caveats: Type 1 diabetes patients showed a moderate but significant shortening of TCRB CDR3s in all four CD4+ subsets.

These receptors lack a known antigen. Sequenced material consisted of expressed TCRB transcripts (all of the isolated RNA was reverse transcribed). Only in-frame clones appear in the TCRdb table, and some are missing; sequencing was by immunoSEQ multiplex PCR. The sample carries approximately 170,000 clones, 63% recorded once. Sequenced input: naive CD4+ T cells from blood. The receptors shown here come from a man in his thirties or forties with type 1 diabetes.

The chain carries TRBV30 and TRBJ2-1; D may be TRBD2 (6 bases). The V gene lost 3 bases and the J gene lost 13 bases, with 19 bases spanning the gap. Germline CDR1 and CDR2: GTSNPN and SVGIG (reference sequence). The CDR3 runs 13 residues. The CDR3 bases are TGTGCCTGGAGGAGAGGTCCGGGACTCCACCAGTTCTTC. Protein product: CAWRRGPGLHQFF.

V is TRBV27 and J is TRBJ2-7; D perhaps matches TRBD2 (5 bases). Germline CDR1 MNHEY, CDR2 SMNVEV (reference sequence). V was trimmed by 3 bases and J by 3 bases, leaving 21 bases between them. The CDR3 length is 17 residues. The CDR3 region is CASSLKGEAWKVYEQYF. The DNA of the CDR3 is TGTGCCAGCAGTTTGAAGGGAGAGGCCTGGAAGGTCTACGAGCAGTACTTC.

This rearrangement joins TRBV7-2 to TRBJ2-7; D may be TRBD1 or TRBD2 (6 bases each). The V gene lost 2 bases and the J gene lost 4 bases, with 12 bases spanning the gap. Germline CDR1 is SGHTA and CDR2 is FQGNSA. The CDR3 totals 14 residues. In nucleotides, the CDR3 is TGTGCCAGCAGCTTAAGACTAGGGGGTTACGAGCAGTACTTC. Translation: CASSLRLGGYEQYF. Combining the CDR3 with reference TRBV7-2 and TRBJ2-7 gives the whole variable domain GAGVSQSPSNKVTEKGKDVELRCDPISGHTALYWYRQSLGQGLEFLIYFQGNSAPDKSGLPSDRFSAERTGGSVSTLTIQRTQQEDSAVYLCASSLRLGGYEQYFGPGTRLTVT.

The CDR3 reads CAIASQGGYEQYF. CDR3 in DNA: TGTGCCATCGCCTCCCAGGGTGGCTACGAGCAGTACTTC. The J gene is TRBJ2-7, the V gene TRBV10-3; possibly TRBD1 for D (5 bases). From germline, CDR1 is ENHRY and CDR2 SYGVKD. CDR3 length: 13 amino acids. Trimming cost V 8 bases and J 3 bases, with 14 bases left between them.

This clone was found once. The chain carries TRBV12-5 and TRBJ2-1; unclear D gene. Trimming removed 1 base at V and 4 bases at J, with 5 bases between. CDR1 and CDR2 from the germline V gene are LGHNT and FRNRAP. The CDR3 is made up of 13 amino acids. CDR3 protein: CASGLDSYNEQFF. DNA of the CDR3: TGTGCTAGTGGTTTGGACAGTTACAATGAGCAGTTCTTC.

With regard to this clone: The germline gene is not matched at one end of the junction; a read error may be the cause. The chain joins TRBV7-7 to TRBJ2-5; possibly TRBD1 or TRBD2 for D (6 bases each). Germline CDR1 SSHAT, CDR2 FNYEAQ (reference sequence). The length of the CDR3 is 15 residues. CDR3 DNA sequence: TGTGCTAGCAGTCAGGCCCGGGGGCGCGGGGAGACCCAGTACTTC. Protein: CASSQARGRGETQYF.

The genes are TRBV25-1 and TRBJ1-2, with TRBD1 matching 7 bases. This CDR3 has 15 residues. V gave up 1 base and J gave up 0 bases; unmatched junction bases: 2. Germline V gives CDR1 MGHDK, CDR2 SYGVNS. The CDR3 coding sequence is TGTGCCAGCAGTGAATCGACAGGGACTAACTATGGCTACACCTTC. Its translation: CASSESTGTNYGYTF.

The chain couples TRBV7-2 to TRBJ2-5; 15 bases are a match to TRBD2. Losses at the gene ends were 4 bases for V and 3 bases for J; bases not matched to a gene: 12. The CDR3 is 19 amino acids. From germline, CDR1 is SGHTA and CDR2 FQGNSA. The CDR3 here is CASSSPPRTSGGAEETQYF. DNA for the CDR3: TGTGCCAGCAGCTCGCCCCCAAGGACTAGCGGGGGGGCCGAAGAGACCCAGTACTTC.

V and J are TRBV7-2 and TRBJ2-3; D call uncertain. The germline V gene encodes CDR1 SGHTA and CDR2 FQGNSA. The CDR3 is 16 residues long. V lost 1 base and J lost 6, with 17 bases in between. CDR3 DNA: TGTGCCAGCAGCTTAGGGGTCCCTCCAAGGTTTGATACGCAGTATTTT. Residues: CASSLGVPPRFDTQYF.

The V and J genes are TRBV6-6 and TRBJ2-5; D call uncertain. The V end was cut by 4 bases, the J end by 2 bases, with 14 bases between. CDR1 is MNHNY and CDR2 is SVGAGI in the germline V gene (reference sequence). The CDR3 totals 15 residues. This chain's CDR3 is CASSSLTGLQETQYF. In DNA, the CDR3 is TGTGCCAGCAGTTCCCTGACCGGGCTTCAAGAGACCCAGTACTTC.

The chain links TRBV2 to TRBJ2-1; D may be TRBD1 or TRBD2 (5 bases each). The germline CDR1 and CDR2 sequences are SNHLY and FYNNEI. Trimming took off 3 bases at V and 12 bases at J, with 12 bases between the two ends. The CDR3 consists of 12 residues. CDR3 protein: CASSDPGTGQFF. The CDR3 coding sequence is TGTGCCAGCAGTGATCCAGGGACCGGGCAGTTCTTC.

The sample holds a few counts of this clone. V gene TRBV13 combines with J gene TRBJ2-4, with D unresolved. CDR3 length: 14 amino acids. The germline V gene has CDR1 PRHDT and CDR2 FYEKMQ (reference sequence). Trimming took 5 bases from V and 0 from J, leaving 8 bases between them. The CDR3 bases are TGTGCCAGCAGCCGCCCTGTAGCCAAAAACATTCAGTACTTC. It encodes CASSRPVAKNIQYF.

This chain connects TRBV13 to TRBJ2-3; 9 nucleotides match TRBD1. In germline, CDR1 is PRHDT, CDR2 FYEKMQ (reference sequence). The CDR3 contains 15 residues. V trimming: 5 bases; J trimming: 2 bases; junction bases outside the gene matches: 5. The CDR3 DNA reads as TGTGCCAGCAGCCCTCGGACAGGGGCCACAGATACGCAGTATTTT. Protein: CASSPRTGATDTQYF. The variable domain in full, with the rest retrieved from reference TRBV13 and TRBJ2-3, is AAGVIQSPRHLIKEKRETATLKCYPIPRHDTVYWYQQGPGQDPQFLISFYEKMQSDKGSIPDRFSAQQFSDYHSELNMSSLELGDSALYFCASSPRTGATDTQYFGPGTRLTVL.

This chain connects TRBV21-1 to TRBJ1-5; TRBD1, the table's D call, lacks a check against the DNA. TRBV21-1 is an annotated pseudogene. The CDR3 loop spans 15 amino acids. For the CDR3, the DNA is TGTGCCAGCAGCAAAGTGGGGCAGTATGATCAGCCCCAGCATTTT. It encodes CASSKVGQYDQPQHF.

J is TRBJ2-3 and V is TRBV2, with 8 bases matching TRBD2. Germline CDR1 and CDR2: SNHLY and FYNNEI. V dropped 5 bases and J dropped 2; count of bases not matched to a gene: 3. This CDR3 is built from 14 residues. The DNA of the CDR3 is TGTGCCAGCAGTCGAGCGGGGGCCACAGATACGCAGTATTTT. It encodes CASSRAGATDTQYF.